This is a list of T cell receptor beta chains from one sample in a study of a mutant IDH1 vaccine in newly diagnosed glioma. No cognate antigen is known for these TCRs. Profiling relied on immunoSEQ multiplex PCR, and the TCRdb table lists in-frame clones only, not all of them. This table has roughly 50,000 clones, less than 85% appearing once. Sequenced material: PBMCs, taken from a glioma patient whose treatment included an IDH1 peptide vaccine. These receptors were collected from a woman in her 40s with glioma. Some clones in this sample may be carry-over from other donors' samples. Each CDR3 is given with its conserved first and last residue. D genes are given only for firm matches. A row's size may be missing; if present it is once, few, many or a size class.

clone_size	j_call	v_call	d_call	cdr3_nt	cdr3_aa
few	TRBJ1-6	TRBV2	.	TGTGCCAGCAGTGAAGGTGGTCAGGCAACCTCACCCCTCCACTTT	CASSEGGQATSPLHF
.	TRBJ1-1	TRBV5-1	.	TGCGCCAGCAGCTTGGGAACCGCATTTGGGGAAGCTTTCTTT	CASSLGTAFGEAFF
.	TRBJ2-5	TRBV2	.	TGTGCCAGCAGTACGACAGGAGAGACCCAGTACTTC	CASSTTGETQYF
.	TRBJ1-5	TRBV7-2	.	TGTGCCAGCAGCTCCGCTGACACCTATCAGCCCCAGCATTTT	CASSSADTYQPQHF
.	TRBJ2-4	TRBV7-2	.	TGTGCCAGCACCCTAACCGGGACCGCTCAAAACATTCAGTACTTC	CASTLTGTAQNIQYF
.	TRBJ2-1	TRBV5-5	.	TGTGCCAGCAGCTTGAGAGGCGCAGGTCTCTCCTACAATGAGCAGTTCTTC	CASSLRGAGLSYNEQFF
.	TRBJ2-5	TRBV7-9	.	TGTGCCAGCAACCAGATGACAGACCAAGAGACCCAGTACTTC	CASNQMTDQETQYF
.	TRBJ2-3	TRBV19	.	TGTGCCAGTAGTATTGGGGGGCGTCCCACAGATACGCAGTATTTT	CASSIGGRPTDTQYF
.	TRBJ1-1	TRBV11-2	.	TGTGCCAGCAGCGGTCAGTCGGGGACAAAAGCTTTCTTT	CASSGQSGTKAFF
.	TRBJ1-2	TRBV7-2	TRBD1	TGTGCCAGCAGCTTAGTGGGACAGGGGGGACGAGGATATGGCTACACCTTC	CASSLVGQGGRGYGYTF
.	TRBJ2-5	TRBV4-3	TRBD2	TGCGCCAGCAGCCTAGGACTAGCGGGAGCTAAGGAGCAGTACTTC	CASSLGLAGAKEQYF
few	TRBJ1-1	TRBV29-1	TRBD1	TGCAGCGTTGAACTTCCGGGACAGGGGTACACTGAAGCTTTCTTT	CSVELPGQGYTEAFF
.	TRBJ1-3	TRBV23-1	TRBD1	TGCGCCAGCGGCCGGGACAGAGCTGGAAACACCATATATTTT	CASGRDRAGNTIYF
.	TRBJ1-5	TRBV10-3	.	TGTGCCATCAGTGAGTCCGGTAGCAATCAGCCCCAGCATTTT	CAISESGSNQPQHF
few	TRBJ1-5	TRBV19	TRBD1	TGTGCCAGTAGTACAGGACAGGGATACAATCAGCCCCAGCATTTT	CASSTGQGYNQPQHF
.	TRBJ1-6	TRBV6-6	.	TGTGCCATCGGGCCTCTGGGTTCACCCCTCCACTTT	CAIGPLGSPLHF
.	TRBJ2-7	TRBV2	.	TGTGCCAGCAGTGTGTTGGGGGGGCCAGCCTACGAGCAGTACTTC	CASSVLGGPAYEQYF
few	TRBJ1-1	TRBV10-3	.	TGTGCCATCAGTAACCTAAACAGGGACACTGAAGCTTTCTTT	CAISNLNRDTEAFF
.	TRBJ2-7	TRBV5-4	.	TGTGCCAGCAGCTTGGGGACACGCGAATACGAGCAGTACTTC	CASSLGTREYEQYF
.	TRBJ1-1	TRBV7-9	TRBD1	TGTGCCAGCAGCTCACGGACAGGGGATGGGGGAGCTTTCTTT	CASSSRTGDGGAFF
.	TRBJ1-5	TRBV6-1	.	TGTGCCAGCAGTGAGGTAGGGGTTGTTCAGCCCCAGCATTTT	CASSEVGVVQPQHF
.	TRBJ1-1	TRBV7-2	.	TGTGCCAGCAGCTCATACAGATCCTCGAACACTGAAGCTTTCTTT	CASSSYRSSNTEAFF
.	TRBJ2-6	TRBV15	TRBD1	TGTGCCACCAGAGGGACAGGTAGCAACGTCCTGACTTTC	CATRGTGSNVLTF
.	TRBJ1-3	TRBV5-6	.	TGTGCCAGCACGATTCGCTCTGGAAACACAATATATTTT	CASTIRSGNTIYF
.	TRBJ2-3	TRBV15	.	TGTGCCACCAGCCCGGGCACAGATACGCAGTATTTT	CATSPGTDTQYF
.	TRBJ1-1	TRBV5-6	.	TGTGCTAGCAGCTTGGAGGAGGGGGAAGCTTTCTTT	CASSLEEGEAFF
few	TRBJ1-6	TRBV10-3	.	TGTGCCGGCCGGGACAACTATAATTCACCCCTCCACTTT	CAGRDNYNSPLHF
.	TRBJ1-2	TRBV7-2	TRBD1	TGTGCCAGCAGCTTAGTTGGGACAGGGAGCGGCTACACCTTC	CASSLVGTGSGYTF
.	TRBJ1-5	TRBV6-6	.	TGTGCCAGCAGTGACAGAAATAGCAATCAGCCCCAGCATTTT	CASSDRNSNQPQHF
.	TRBJ1-3	TRBV2	TRBD1	TGTGCCAGCAGTGGACAGGGGAGTTCTGGAAACACCATATATTTT	CASSGQGSSGNTIYF
few	TRBJ2-5	TRBV29-1	.	TGCAGCGTTGAATTTGGACTTCAAGAGACCCAGTACTTC	CSVEFGLQETQYF
.	TRBJ2-1	TRBV5-4	TRBD1	TGTGCCAGCAGCACCCGGGACAGCCACCCAACCTACAATGAGCAGTTCTTC	CASSTRDSHPTYNEQFF
once	TRBJ2-7	TRBV6-5	TRBD1	TGTGCCAGCAGTTACTCTAGGACAGGGGCCCCCTACGAGCAGTACTTC	CASSYSRTGAPYEQYF
.	TRBJ1-6	TRBV12-5	.	TGTGCTAGTGGGACCTCGGCACCCCTCCACTTT	CASGTSAPLHF
.	TRBJ1-1	TRBV25-1	.	TGTGCCAGCGCACAGGGACGGAACACTGAAGCTTTCTTC	CASAQGRNTEAFF
.	TRBJ2-2	TRBV7-9	TRBD2	TGTGCCAGCAGCTCGCCCACAGCGGGGGTCTTTAACACCGGGGAGCTGTTTTTT	CASSSPTAGVFNTGELFF
.	TRBJ2-5	TRBV4-1	.	TGCGCCAGCAGCCAAGGGACAGTCCAAGAGACCCAGTACTTC	CASSQGTVQETQYF
.	TRBJ1-1	TRBV11-2	.	TGTGCCAGCGGAAAGGGGGTAACTGAAGCTTTCTTT	CASGKGVTEAFF
.	TRBJ1-3	TRBV5-1	.	TGCGCCAGCTGTTCCGGGGGGTCTGGAAACACCATATATTTT	CASCSGGSGNTIYF
.	TRBJ1-6	TRBV25-1	.	TGTGCCAGCAGGGGGGGGAGGGGTGTTAATTCACCCCTCCACTTT	CASRGGRGVNSPLHF
few	TRBJ1-1	TRBV7-9	.	TGTGCCAGCAGCTGGGAGAACACTGAAGCTTTCTTT	CASSWENTEAFF
.	TRBJ1-2	TRBV10-1	.	TGCGCCAGCCCCGGGGAGGGAACAGGGCAAGGCTATGGCTACACCTTC	CASPGEGTGQGYGYTF
.	TRBJ2-2	TRBV9	.	TGTGCCAGCAGCGTGGACCCTGGACCGAACACCGGGGAGCTGTTTTTT	CASSVDPGPNTGELFF
few	TRBJ1-1	TRBV7-2	.	TGTGCCAGCACCTCTCAATGGAGTAACACTGAAGCTTTCTTT	CASTSQWSNTEAFF
few	TRBJ1-3	TRBV6-6	TRBD1	TGTGCCAGCAGTTCAAAGGGACAGGGCTCTGGAAACACCATATATTTT	CASSSKGQGSGNTIYF